Only a few counts were recorded for the clone carrying this T cell receptor (beta chain). No antigen is known for it. This sample is part of a study of T cell responses to AZD1222 COVID-19 vaccine. Notes on the study in general: Clonal diversity may have been underestimated in mostly white British donors. Just six AZD1222 recipients were seropositive at baseline. The study reported that nearly half of spike-specific TCRs target unmutated variant regions.

The study pooled second doses at about 4 or about 12 weeks. The data were produced by immunoSEQ multiplex PCR, yet TCRdb's version contains in-frame clones alone and is incomplete. This sample has more than 90,000 clones; about 86% occur once, and the top ten carry approximately 18%. J was trimmed by 4 bases and V by 4 bases; bases with no gene match: 6. This CDR3 comprises 14 residues. Per the germline V gene, CDR1 is SGHRS and CDR2 is YFSETQ. The receptor was derived from an adult who received the AZD1222 COVID-19 vaccine. The specimen was peripheral blood, collected 28 days after the second AZD1222 dose. The chain employs TRBV5-1 and TRBJ2-5, with 8 bases matching TRBD1. CDR3 DNA: TGCGCCAGCAGCACCGGACAGGGAACAGAGACCCAGTACTTC. Translating gives CASSTGQGTETQYF.